The T cell receptor (beta chain) under discussion was sequenced for a study of blood T cell repertoires in COVID-19. Study-wide context: Some COVID-19 samples were acute and others convalescent; all came from the United States, Italy and Spain. Nucleic acid was either cDNA or gDNA, and it came from T cells, B-cell-depleted T cells, or PBMCs.

Generated by immunoSEQ multiplex PCR, the TCRdb table keeps only in-frame clones and is missing some. The sample yields roughly 250,000 clones, roughly 90% seen once. Those who participated ranged in age from about 18 to 89 years and resided in around 22 US areas. The CDR3 length is 16 residues. Germline V gives CDR1 SGDLS, CDR2 YYNGEE. Losses at the gene ends were 0 bases for V and 6 bases for J; bases not matched to a gene: 8. What was sequenced was PBMCs or T cells enriched from blood (not recorded which). The rearrangement uses TRBV9 and TRBJ1-3, with 8 positions matching TRBD1. This TCR was recovered from a woman aged 35 to 49 with acute COVID-19. The CDR3 loop is CASSVAGQGAENTIYF. CDR3 coding DNA: TGTGCCAGCAGCGTAGCTGGGCAGGGGGCTGAAAACACCATATATTTT.